This TCR beta chain was found in a study of cytomegalovirus exposure and HLA in healthy donors. The primer mix had 60 Vbeta and 13 Jbeta primers. Method: immunoSEQ multiplex PCR; TCRdb's copy keeps in-frame clones and lacks some. Found here are approximately 190,000 clones, 82% of them singletons; the top ten hold roughly 0.098%. The CDR3 is 11 residues long. Germline CDR1 DFQATT, CDR2 SNEGSKA (reference sequence). Trimming pared 1 base from V and 10 bases from J, leaving 10 bases between. The genes are TRBV20-1 and TRBJ1-1; tentatively, D is TRBD1 (5 bases). The sequenced sample consisted of PBMCs. The receptor was derived from a boy younger than 10 in good health and CMV-seronegative. The CDR3 reads CSARVFGGAFF. The CDR3 nucleotides are TGCAGTGCTAGAGTTTTCGGGGGAGCTTTCTTT.